This T cell receptor (beta chain) stems from a study of T cell repertoires in cytomegalovirus infection. On the study more broadly: Well-studied HLA-B-restricted epitopes and recently identified HLA-C-restricted epitopes of CMV were both used in the study. Public signatures in TCR beta pointed to CMV infection and matching HLA type.

With regard to this clonotype: Its antigen is undetermined.

Germline values: CDR1 MNHEY, CDR2 SMNVEV (reference sequence). The CDR3 totals 18 residues. V shed 4 bases, J shed 7 bases, and the junction held 18 bases outside the gene matches. Study-wide results and caveats: The study found HLA-C-restricted CMV-specific TCR beta clonotypes dominating the ex vivo response. Cumulated frequencies of public TCR beta families served to identify carriers of CMV plus the relevant HLA.

TCRdb processed the reads anew with MiXCR; each CDR3 protein has one entry. The sample holds hundreds of thousands of distinct CDR3 sequences, 42% seen once. The sequence derives from a human donor in good health (CMV status not recorded). Some clones in this sample may be carry-over from other donors' samples. The sample in question was cultured PBMCs, obtained from culture after CMV antigen stimulation. The chain couples TRBV27 to TRBJ2-7; 11 bases match TRBD1. CDR3 region: CASSSLLRGQGGLGEQYF. Here the CDR3 DNA reads TGTGCCAGCAGTTCCCTCCTCCGGGGACAGGGGGGACTCGGTGAGCAGTACTTC.